The 6 T cell receptor beta chains reported below all come from one sample, sequenced in a study of T-cell reconstitution after alpha-beta-depleted transplantation in children. The library targeted TCRbeta and was prepared with unique molecular identifiers. TCRdb fed the PCR reads into MiXCR, producing one record per CDR3 protein. The data contain about 610,000 distinct CDR3 sequences, over 9.5% of them seen just once; the ten biggest clones take up about 4.2%. Source: PBMCs from the stem cell graft donor, taken from the stem cell graft. The receptors here all came from a human donor who donated a stem cell graft to a child with acute myeloid leukemia.

This clonotype was seen many times. The CDR3 loop reads CSARDRLARLYFNEQFF. In DNA form, the CDR3 reads TGCAGTGCTAGAGATCGACTAGCGAGACTATATTTCAATGAGCAGTTCTTC. The chain recombines TRBV20-1 with TRBJ2-1, with 8 bases fitting TRBD2. This CDR3 has 17 amino acids. Germline CDR1 is DFQATT and CDR2 is SNEGSKA (reference sequence). Unmatched junction bases numbered 13, after V lost 0 bases and J lost 6 bases.

The J gene is TRBJ2-7, the V gene TRBV20-1; the match to TRBD1 covers 9 bases. V gave up 5 bases and J gave up 5 bases; unmatched junction bases: 7. This CDR3 region has 13 residues. CDR1 is DFQATT and CDR2 is SNEGSKA in the germline V gene (reference sequence). The CDR3 DNA follows: TGCAGTGCTTCCGGGACAGGGAGGCACGAGCAGTACTTC. It is translated as CSASGTGRHEQYF.

The gene calls are TRBV7-9 and TRBJ2-7; a weak D match, TRBD1 (6 bases). CDR1 SEHNR and CDR2 FQNEAQ come from the germline V gene (reference sequence). The CDR3 spans 14 residues. V was pared by 1 base and J by 5 bases, with 12 bases between. The CDR3 region has the DNA TGTGCCAGCAGCTTAGACCAGGGGTCCCACGAGCAGTACTTC. This translates into CASSLDQGSHEQYF. The whole variable domain, filled in from reference TRBV7-9 and TRBJ2-7, reads DTGVSQNPRHKITKRGQNVTFRCDPISEHNRLYWYRQTLGQGPEFLTYFQNEAQLEKSRLLSDRFSAERPKGSFSTLEIQRTEQGDSAMYLCASSLDQGSHEQYFGPGTRLTVT.

V usage is TRBV6-1 and J usage is TRBJ2-3, with D possibly TRBD2 on 6 matching bases. The CDR3 spans 17 residues. Germline V gives CDR1 MNHNS, CDR2 SASEGT. The ends were cut back, 5 bases at V and 0 bases at J, with 18 bases in the middle. Here the CDR3 DNA reads TGTGCCAGCAGTCGAGGGGTTGGCGGGACTAGCACAGATACGCAGTATTTT. Its protein product is CASSRGVGGTSTDTQYF.

The chain has TRBV11-2 and TRBJ2-1; 9 bases map to TRBD2. CDR3 size: 19 residues. The J segment lost 2 bases and the V segment lost 2 bases, leaving 13 bases of the junction unmatched. The V gene's germline CDR1 is SGHAT and CDR2 FQNNGV. In DNA, the CDR3 is TGTGCCAGCAGCTTACGGTCTAGCGGGACAAAAGGGCCCTACAATGAGCAGTTCTTC. It encodes CASSLRSSGTKGPYNEQFF.

The rearrangement links TRBV20-1 to TRBJ2-5; TRBD2 agrees at 9 bases. The CDR3 is made up of 15 amino acids. Per germline, CDR1 DFQATT and CDR2 SNEGSKA (reference sequence). J was trimmed by 3 bases and V by 2 bases; bases with no gene match: 7. The CDR3 bases are TGCAGTGCTAGAAACCTACTAGCGGGCGAAGAGACCCAGTACTTC. Protein sequence: CSARNLLAGEETQYF.